This TCR beta chain comes out of a study of blood T cells in healthy people across ages. Healthy individuals of Caucasian origin from Russia, aged roughly 6 to 100, served as donors. Peripheral blood from each donor was collected in a volume of 8 to 10 milliliters. A J-beta primer mix and a sample-barcoded 5' primer were used in a second PCR of roughly 6 to 11 cycles. All samples yielded 2.5 million or more CDR3-containing paired-end reads. TCRdb re-derived calls from the 5' RACE reads in MiXCR, one entry per CDR3 protein. The sample includes 700,000 to 900,000 distinct CDR3 sequences, roughly 50% of them seen just once. The specimen sequenced was blood. The clonotype originates from a man older than 75 in good health.

The CDR3 DNA reads TGCAGTGCCCCCGGGGGGGGAATCGAGACCCAGTACTTC. Translated, it gives CSAPGGGIETQYF. The chain is built from TRBV20-1 and TRBJ2-5; TRBD2 matches at 8 bases. Germline assignment: CDR1 DFQATT and CDR2 SNEGSKA (reference sequence). This CDR3 is built from 13 residues. Trimming removed 6 bases from V and 5 bases from J; junction bases left unmatched: 8.